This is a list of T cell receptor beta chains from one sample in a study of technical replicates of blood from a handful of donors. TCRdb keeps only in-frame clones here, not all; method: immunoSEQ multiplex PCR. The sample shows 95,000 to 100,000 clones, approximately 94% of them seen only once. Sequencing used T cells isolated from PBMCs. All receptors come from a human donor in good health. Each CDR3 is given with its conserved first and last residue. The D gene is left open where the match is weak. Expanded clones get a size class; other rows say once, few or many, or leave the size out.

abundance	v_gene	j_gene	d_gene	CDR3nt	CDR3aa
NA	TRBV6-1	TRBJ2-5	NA	TGTGCCAGCATGCTAGCCAATCGAGAGACCCAGTACTTC	CASMLANRETQYF
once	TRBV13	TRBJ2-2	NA	TGTGCCATACCACACAAGACAGCCACCGGGGAGCTGTTTTTT	CAIPHKTATGELFF
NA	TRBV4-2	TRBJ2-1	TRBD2	TGTGCCAGCAGCCAAGTAGGAGCGGGAGGGGCCAATGAGCAGTTCTTC	CASSQVGAGGANEQFF
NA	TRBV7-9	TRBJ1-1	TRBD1	TGTGCCTTCGGACAGGTCGGCACTGAAGCTTTCTTT	CAFGQVGTEAFF
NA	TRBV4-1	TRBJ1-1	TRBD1	TGCGCCAGCAGCCCCGAAGAGGGGGCAACGAACACTGAAGCTTTCTTT	CASSPEEGATNTEAFF
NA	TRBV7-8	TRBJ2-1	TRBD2	TGTGCCAGCAGCTTAGACCAGCGGGGGGCCGACCACTCCTACAATGAGCAGTTCTTC	CASSLDQRGADHSYNEQFF
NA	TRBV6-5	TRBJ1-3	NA	TGTGCCAGCAGGGAGAACTCTGGAAACACCATATATTTT	CASRENSGNTIYF
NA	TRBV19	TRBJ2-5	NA	TGTGCCAGTAGTATGATGGTAGCCCAAGAGACCCAGTACTTC	CASSMMVAQETQYF
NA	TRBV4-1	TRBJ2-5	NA	TGCGCCAGCAGCCAAGATCCCCAACAAGAAGAGACCCAGTACTTC	CASSQDPQQEETQYF
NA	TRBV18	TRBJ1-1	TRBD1	TGTGCCAGCTCACCCTGGGACAGCTCAATGCCTGAAGCTTTCTTT	CASSPWDSSMPEAFF
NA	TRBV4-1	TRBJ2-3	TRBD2	TGCGCCAGCAGCCAAGGGACAGCGGGGGGCCAGTACACAGATACGCAGTATTTT	CASSQGTAGGQYTDTQYF
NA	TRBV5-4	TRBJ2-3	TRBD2	TGTGCCAGCAGCAGACCTAGCGGGGGGTTGGAAGATACGCAGTATTTT	CASSRPSGGLEDTQYF
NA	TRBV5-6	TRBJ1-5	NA	TGTGCCAGCAGCTTGTTTTTCGACGGAGTCCAGCCCCAGCATTTT	CASSLFFDGVQPQHF
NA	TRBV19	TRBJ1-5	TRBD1	TGTGCCAGTAGTATCGGGACAGCCAGCAATCAGCCCCAGCATTTT	CASSIGTASNQPQHF
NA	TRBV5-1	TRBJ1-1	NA	TGCGCCAGCAGCTTGGTTAGGGGGAACACTGAAGCTTTCTTT	CASSLVRGNTEAFF
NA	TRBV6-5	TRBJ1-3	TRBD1	TGTGCCAGCAGTCAGGGGGTTAGTTCTGGAAACACCATATATTTT	CASSQGVSSGNTIYF
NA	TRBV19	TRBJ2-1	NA	TGTGCCAGTAGTAGGACAGACCGGAGCTCCTACAATGAGCAGTTCTTC	CASSRTDRSSYNEQFF
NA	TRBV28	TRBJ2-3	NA	TGTGCCAGCAGTTTATTACGGGACAAACTCACAGATACGCAGTATTTT	CASSLLRDKLTDTQYF
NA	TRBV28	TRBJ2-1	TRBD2	TGTGCCAGCAGTTTATGGACTAGCGGCAGTTACAATGAGCAGTTCTTC	CASSLWTSGSYNEQFF
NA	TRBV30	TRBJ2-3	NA	TGTGCCTGGGCCACCGGGGATACGCAGTATTTT	CAWATGDTQYF
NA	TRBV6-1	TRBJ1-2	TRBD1	TGTGCCAGCACAGAACTGGGACAGGGTAGCGGCTACACCTTC	CASTELGQGSGYTF
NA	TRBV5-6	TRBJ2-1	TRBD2	TGTGCCAGCAGCCCAGTCGCGGGGGGGGACAATGAGCAGTTCTTC	CASSPVAGGDNEQFF
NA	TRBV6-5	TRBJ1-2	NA	TGTGCCAGCAGTTACTCGCCCGGAGGGAATGGCTACACCTTC	CASSYSPGGNGYTF
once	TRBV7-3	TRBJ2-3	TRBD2	TGTGCCAGCAGCTTATTTCCCGTTTTGAGCGGGGGCACAGATACGCAGTATTTT	CASSLFPVLSGGTDTQYF
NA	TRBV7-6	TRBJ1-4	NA	TGTGCCAGCAGCCTCACAGGTGAAAAACTGTTTTTT	CASSLTGEKLFF
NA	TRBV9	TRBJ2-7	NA	TGTGCCAGCAGCCCTAGCCAGTACTTC	CASSPSQYF
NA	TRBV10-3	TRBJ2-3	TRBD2	TGTGCCATCAGTGAGGGGGAGCGGGAGGCCAGCACAGATACGCAGTATTTT	CAISEGEREASTDTQYF
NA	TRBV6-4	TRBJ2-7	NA	TGTGCCAGCAGTGCCGACCGGGACACGAAACGGCAGTACTTC	CASSADRDTKRQYF
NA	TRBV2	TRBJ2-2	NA	TGTGCCAGCAGTCTCGGACAGTACACCGGGGAGCTGTTTTTT	CASSLGQYTGELFF
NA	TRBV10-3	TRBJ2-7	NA	TGTGCCATCAGTGACGCGGACGGGACCTACGAGCAGTACTTC	CAISDADGTYEQYF
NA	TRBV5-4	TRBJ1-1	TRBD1	TGTGCCAGCAGCACCGGACAGGGGGCGATGAACACTGAAGCTTTCTTT	CASSTGQGAMNTEAFF
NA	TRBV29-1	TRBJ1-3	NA	TGCAGCGTTGAAAGGGACATCGGAAACACCATATATTTT	CSVERDIGNTIYF
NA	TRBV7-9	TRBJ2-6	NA	TGTGCCAGCAGCTCAGTCTCGAGGGCCTCTGGGGCCAACGTCCTGACTTTC	CASSSVSRASGANVLTF
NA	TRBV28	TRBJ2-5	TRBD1	TGTGCCAGCAGTGTCTACCGGGACAGCACTTTAGGGCAGACCCAGTACTTC	CASSVYRDSTLGQTQYF
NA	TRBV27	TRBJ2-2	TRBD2	TGTGCCAGCAGACTAGCGGGGGTACACACCGGGGAGCTGTTTTTT	CASRLAGVHTGELFF
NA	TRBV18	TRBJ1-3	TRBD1	TGTGCCAGCTCACCAGTGTCGGGACAGGGAGCTGGAAACACCATATATTTT	CASSPVSGQGAGNTIYF
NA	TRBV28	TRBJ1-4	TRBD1	TGTGCCAGCAGATGGGACAGGGGGCAAAAACTGTTTTTT	CASRWDRGQKLFF
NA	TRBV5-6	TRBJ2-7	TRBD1	TGTGCCAGCAGAAGGGACAGGTCGACCTACGAGCAGTACTTC	CASRRDRSTYEQYF
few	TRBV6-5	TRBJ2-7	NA	TGTGCCAGCAGTTACTCCGGACAGTCCCTCTCCTACGAGCAGTACTTC	CASSYSGQSLSYEQYF
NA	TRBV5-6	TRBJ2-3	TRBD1	TGTGCCAGCAGCTTGGTTGGGACAGGGGGCACAGATACGCAGTATTTT	CASSLVGTGGTDTQYF
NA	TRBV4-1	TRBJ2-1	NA	TGCGCCAGCAGCCAAATCGCGGCTAGCGTATCCTACAATGAGCAGTTCTTC	CASSQIAASVSYNEQFF
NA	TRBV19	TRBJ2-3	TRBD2	TGTGCCAGTAGTATCGCTATCCCCCTAGCGGGGACATCTAGCACAGATACGCAGTATTTT	CASSIAIPLAGTSSTDTQYF
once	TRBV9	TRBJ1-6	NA	TGTGCCAGCAGCAACAAGGGATCAGGGGATAATTCACCCCTCCACTTT	CASSNKGSGDNSPLHF
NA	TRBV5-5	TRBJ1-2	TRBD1	TGTGCCAGCACCTTGGACAGGGAGATAGGTGGCTACACCTTC	CASTLDREIGGYTF
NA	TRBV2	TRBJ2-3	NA	TGTGCCATCGAGGGGGACAAACAGCCCACAGATACGCAGTATTTT	CAIEGDKQPTDTQYF
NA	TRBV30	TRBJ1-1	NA	TGTGCCTGGAGCCCCCTAGGCAGGGCGAACACTGAAGCTTTCTTT	CAWSPLGRANTEAFF
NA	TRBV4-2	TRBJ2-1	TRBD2	TGTGCCAGCAGCCAAGATAATCAGCGGGGCGCTTACAATGAGCAGTTCTTC	CASSQDNQRGAYNEQFF
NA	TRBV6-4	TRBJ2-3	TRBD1	TGTGCCAGCAGTGACGACAGGACAGGGGGCGCAGATACGCAGTATTTT	CASSDDRTGGADTQYF
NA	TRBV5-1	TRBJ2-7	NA	TGCGCCAGCAGCCAGGGCGGGGTAGGCTACGAGCAGTACTTC	CASSQGGVGYEQYF
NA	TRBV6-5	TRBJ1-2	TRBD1	TGTGCCAGCAGGTGGACAGGTAGAACTAACTATGGCTACACCTTC	CASRWTGRTNYGYTF
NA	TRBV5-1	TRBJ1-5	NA	TGCGCCAGCAGCACAACAGGACAGCAGAATCAGCCCCAGCATTTT	CASSTTGQQNQPQHF
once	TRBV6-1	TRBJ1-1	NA	TGTGCCAGCAGCTTAACTACAGAAGCTTTCTTT	CASSLTTEAFF